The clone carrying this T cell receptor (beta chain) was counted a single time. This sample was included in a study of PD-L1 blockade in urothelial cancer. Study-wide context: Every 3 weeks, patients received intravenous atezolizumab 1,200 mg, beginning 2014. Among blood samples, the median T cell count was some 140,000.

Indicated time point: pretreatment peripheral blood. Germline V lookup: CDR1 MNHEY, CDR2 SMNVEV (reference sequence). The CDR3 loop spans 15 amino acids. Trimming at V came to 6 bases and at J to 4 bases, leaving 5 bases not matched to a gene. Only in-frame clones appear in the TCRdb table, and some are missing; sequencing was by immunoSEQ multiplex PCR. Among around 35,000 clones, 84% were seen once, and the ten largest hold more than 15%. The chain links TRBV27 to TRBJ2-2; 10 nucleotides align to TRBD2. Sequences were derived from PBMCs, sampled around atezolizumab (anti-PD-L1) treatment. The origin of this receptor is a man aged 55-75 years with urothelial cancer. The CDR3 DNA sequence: TGTGCCAGCAGCCTACTAGCGGGAACCACCGGGGAGCTGTTTTTT. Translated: CASSLLAGTTGELFF.